A single sample is the source of the 11 T cell receptor beta chains below, sequenced in a study of blood T cell repertoires in COVID-19. Libraries were prepared by immunoSEQ multiplex PCR; TCRdb keeps only in-frame clonotypes and omits some of them. The profile shows over 110,000 clones, under 80% of them singletons. The sequenced material came from peripheral blood. These receptors came from a man older than 75 with acute or convalescent COVID-19.

This chain links TRBV6-5 with TRBJ2-7; the match to TRBD2 covers 10 bases. The CDR3 is 15 amino acids. Germline CDR1 reads MNHEY; CDR2 reads SVGAGI. The junction had 4 bases not matched to a gene; V was cut back by 1 base and J by 4 bases. CDR3: CASSYFLAGEYEQYF. The CDR3 region has the DNA TGTGCCAGCAGTTACTTCCTAGCGGGGGAATACGAGCAGTACTTC.

The chain joins TRBV7-2 to TRBJ2-3; D might be TRBD1 (5 bases). CDR1 is SGHTA, CDR2 FQGNSA, per germline. The CDR3 is made up of 13 amino acids. The germline V and J ends were trimmed by 3 bases and 4 bases, with 8 bases remaining between them. CDR3: CASSLLGADTQYF. The DNA for the CDR3 is TGTGCCAGCAGCTTGCTAGGGGCAGATACGCAGTATTTT.

This chain uses TRBV7-2 with TRBJ2-3; D gene unclear. This CDR3 has 11 residues. From germline, CDR1 is SGHTA and CDR2 FQGNSA. The ends were cut back, 7 bases at V and 2 bases at J, with 4 bases in the middle. The CDR3 sequence is CASTYTDTQYF. CDR3 DNA sequence: TGTGCCAGCACCTACACAGATACGCAGTATTTT. The whole variable domain, filled in from reference TRBV7-2 and TRBJ2-3, reads GAGVSQSPSNKVTEKGKDVELRCDPISGHTALYWYRQSLGQGLEFLIYFQGNSAPDKSGLPSDRFSAERTGGSVSTLTIQRTQQEDSAVYLCASTYTDTQYFGPGTRLTVL.

This clone was seen more than once but under ten times. The chain is built from TRBV28 and TRBJ1-2; a possible D gene is TRBD1 (6 bases). The CDR3 runs 13 residues. Trimming took off 7 bases at V and 6 bases at J, with 15 bases between the two ends. Germline CDR1 reads MDHEN; CDR2 reads SYDVKM. Written as DNA, the CDR3 is TGTGCCAGCAATGGTTACAGGGCGAATGGCTACACCTTC. It yields the protein CASNGYRANGYTF.

The chain links TRBV9 to TRBJ2-5; the D gene is possibly TRBD2 (6 bases). The V gene lost 0 bases and the J gene lost 7 bases, with 13 bases spanning the gap. Germline CDR1 SGDLS, CDR2 YYNGEE. CDR3 length: 14 residues. CDR3 nucleotides: TGTGCCAGCAGCGTAGAACCGGTGGGAGGGACCCAGTACTTC. This translates into CASSVEPVGGTQYF.

The chain recombines TRBV18 with TRBJ2-7; TRBD1 agrees at 10 bases. The junction had 5 bases not matched to a gene; V was cut back by 3 bases and J by 3 bases. Germline assignment: CDR1 KGHSH and CDR2 LQKENI. The CDR3 sequence is 15 residues long. DNA of the CDR3: TGTGCCAGCTCACCTCTGAGGACAGGGGGCTACGAGCAGTACTTC. Translating it yields CASSPLRTGGYEQYF.

The chain couples TRBV2 to TRBJ2-3; the match to TRBD2 covers 8 bases. The germline CDR1 and CDR2 sequences are SNHLY and FYNNEI. The CDR3 covers 14 residues. Trimming at V came to 6 bases and at J to 1 base, leaving 3 bases not matched to a gene. CDR3 sequence (DNA): TGTGCCAGCAGGGGACTAGAGGGCACAGATACGCAGTATTTT. Translated: CASRGLEGTDTQYF. Supplemented by reference TRBV2 and TRBJ2-3, the full variable domain reads EPEVTQTPSHQVTQMGQEVILRCVPISNHLYFYWYRQILGQKVEFLVSFYNNEISEKSEIFDDQFSVERPDGSNFTLKIRSTKLEDSAMYFCASRGLEGTDTQYFGPGTRLTVL.

The gene calls are TRBV5-1 and TRBJ2-5, with 7 bases lining up with TRBD1. The CDR3 sequence is 14 residues long. V lost 3 bases, J lost 1 base, and 3 bases stayed unmatched. The germline CDR1 and CDR2 sequences are SGHRS and YFSETQ. CDR3: CASSSNRGQETQYF. CDR3 coding DNA: TGCGCCAGCAGCTCCAACAGGGGCCAAGAGACCCAGTACTTC. Together with reference TRBV5-1 and TRBJ2-5, the CDR3 gives the full variable domain: KAGVTQTPRYLIKTRGQQVTLSCSPISGHRSVSWYQQTPGQGLQFLFEYFSETQRNKGNFPGRFSGRQFSNSRSEMNVSTLELGDSALYLCASSSNRGQETQYFGPGTRLLVL.

This clone occurred a few times. The chain employs TRBV10-3 and TRBJ1-1, with 7 bases matching TRBD1. The CDR3 covers 14 residues. Trimming removed 6 bases from V and 3 bases from J; junction bases left unmatched: 7. CDR1 ENHRY and CDR2 SYGVKD come from the germline V gene. In DNA, the CDR3 is TGTGCCATCAGACAACAGGGGCAATACACTGAAGCTTTCTTT. Its translation: CAIRQQGQYTEAFF.

The genes are TRBV6-2 or TRBV6-3 and TRBJ2-7; no definite D call. The CDR3 contains 15 residues. The germline V and J ends were trimmed by 2 bases and 3 bases, with 14 bases remaining between them. Germline V gives CDR1 MNHEY, CDR2 SVGEGT. In nucleotides, the CDR3 is TGTGCCAGCAGTTACCGGTCCGAACCCAACTACGAGCAGTACTTC. Translation: CASSYRSEPNYEQYF.

The chain joins TRBV14 to TRBJ1-2; 9 bases map to TRBD1. The CDR3 runs to 14 residues. Germline CDR1 is SGHDN and CDR2 is FVKESK. After removal of 2 bases from V and 8 bases from J, the junction contained 6 bases not matched to a gene. In DNA form, the CDR3 reads TGTGCCAGCAGCCAACCCGGGACAGGGAGCGGCTACACCTTC. Protein sequence: CASSQPGTGSGYTF. Complete variable domain (other parts from reference TRBV14 and TRBJ1-2): EAGVTQFPSHSVIEKGQTVTLRCDPISGHDNLYWYRRVMGKEIKFLLHFVKESKQDESGMPNNRFLAERTGGTYSTLKVQPAELEDSGVYFCASSQPGTGSGYTFGSGTRLTVV.